A single sample gave rise to the 13 T cell receptor beta chains below, sequenced in a study of T cell repertoires in cytomegalovirus infection. MiXCR, applied by TCRdb to the reads, yields one record per CDR3 protein. The sample shows approximately 550,000 distinct CDR3 sequences, 16% of them seen only once. Sequenced material: CD8+ T cells from PBMCs. The receptors derive from a human donor in good health (CMV status not recorded). Some clones in this sample may be carry-over from other donors' samples.

The sample holds a few counts of this clonotype. This chain connects TRBV29-1 to TRBJ2-3; 8 nucleotides line up with TRBD1. Germline-derived CDR1 and CDR2 are SQVTM and ANQGSEA. J gave up 6 bases and V 2 bases, and 13 bases lay outside the gene matches. This CDR3 has 16 amino acids. The chain's CDR3 is CSVEKMGQVALDTQYF. The CDR3 DNA reads as TGCAGCGTTGAAAAGATGGGACAGGTTGCGTTGGATACGCAGTATTTT.

This clonotype showed up just a few times. Here the CDR3 reads CSAYPENTEAFF. For the CDR3, the DNA is TGCAGCGCCTACCCAGAGAACACTGAAGCTTTCTTT. The V call is TRBV29-1, the J call TRBJ1-1; D gene uncertain. Germline lookup yields CDR1 SQVTM and CDR2 ANQGSEA. This CDR3 region has 12 residues. Trimming pared 7 bases from V and 1 base from J, leaving 10 bases between.

This clonotype was recorded many times. At one boundary the junction diverges from the germline segment, which might be a read error. The chain uses TRBV11-2 and TRBJ1-2, with D unclear. In germline, CDR1 is SGHAT, CDR2 FQNNGV. The length of the CDR3 is 16 residues. CDR3 sequence reads: CASSLGLETVDYGYTF. The CDR3 bases are TGTGCCAGCAGCTTAGGATTGGAGACGGTAGACTACGGCTACACCTTC.

This clonotype has only a few counts. This chain joins TRBV5-4 and TRBJ1-5; D not certain. The CDR3 sequence is 14 residues long. Per germline, CDR1 SGHNT and CDR2 YYREEE (reference sequence). Trimming pared 1 base from V and 7 bases from J, leaving 12 bases between. In DNA, the CDR3 is TGTGCCAGCAGCTTGTGGGGAAGTCGACAGCCCCAGCATTTT. Amino acids: CASSLWGSRQPQHF.

Note on this clonotype: Given a much more abundant clone one base away, this may be a read error. CDR3 sequence (DNA): TGTGCCAGCAGTTTCGACAGGGGGACAGATACGCAGGATTTT. Its translation: CASSFDRGTDTQDF. The rearrangement joins TRBV2 to TRBJ2-3; 9 nucleotides agree with TRBD1. CDR1 SNHLY and CDR2 FYNNEI come from the germline V gene. The CDR3 has 14 residues. Full variable domain (missing parts from reference TRBV2 and TRBJ2-3): EPEVTQTPSHQVTQMGQEVILRCVPISNHLYFYWYRQILGQKVEFLVSFYNNEISEKSEIFDDQFSVERPDGSNFTLKIRSTKLEDSAMYFCASSFDRGTDTQDFGPGTRLTVL.

The chain is built from TRBV7-9 and TRBJ2-3, with 8 positions matching TRBD2. Germline V gene lookup returns CDR1 SEHNR and CDR2 FQNEAQ (reference sequence). Trimming took 0 bases from V and 2 from J; bases not matched to a gene: 10. The CDR3 length is 18 residues. CDR3 in amino acids: CASSLARLAGLNTDTQYF. Written as DNA, the CDR3 is TGTGCCAGCAGCTTAGCGAGGCTAGCGGGCCTAAACACAGATACGCAGTATTTT.

The chain couples TRBV20-1 to TRBJ2-7, with D perhaps TRBD2 (6 bases). V was shortened by 2 bases and J by 7 bases, with 18 bases between the two germline ends. CDR1 DFQATT and CDR2 SNEGSKA come from the germline V gene (reference sequence). This CDR3 is built from 14 residues. The CDR3 is CSARSRVGGWEQYF. In DNA form, the CDR3 reads TGCAGTGCTAGATCTCGGGTCGGAGGGTGGGAGCAGTACTTC.

This clonotype was counted between two and nine times. J is TRBJ1-1 and V is TRBV5-6; D is unclear. The CDR3 is 17 residues long. Germline values: CDR1 SGHDT, CDR2 YYEEEE. V was cut by 4 bases and J by 5 bases, with 24 bases left in between. CDR3 sequence: CASSPRIGRRSGTEAFF. CDR3 bases: TGTGCCAGCAGCCCACGTATAGGGCGAAGGAGTGGGACTGAAGCTTTCTTT.

This clonotype showed up just a few times. The V and J genes are TRBV29-1 and TRBJ2-1; no clear D gene. Trimming removed 6 bases at V and 0 bases at J, with 9 bases between. In germline, CDR1 is SQVTM, CDR2 ANQGSEA. The CDR3 length is 13 residues. DNA of the CDR3: TGCAGCGTCGACTCCTACTCCTACAATGAGCAGTTCTTC. Translated: CSVDSYSYNEQFF.

V gene TRBV6-2 or TRBV6-3 combines with J gene TRBJ2-3, with a weak D call TRBD2 (6 bases). This CDR3 has 17 residues. Germline V gives CDR1 MNHEY, CDR2 SVGEGT. Deletions cut 0 bases from V and 1 base from J, with 14 bases between. The CDR3 region is CASSYSLEGPGTDTQYF. The CDR3 DNA reads as TGTGCCAGCAGTTACTCTTTGGAGGGGCCGGGCACAGATACGCAGTATTTT.

As concerns this clonotype: At one end the junction does not follow the germline gene, possibly because of a read error. This chain uses TRBV14 with TRBJ2-1; unclear D gene. Germline CDR1 SGHDN, CDR2 FVKESK. This CDR3 spans 15 amino acids. The DNA of the CDR3 is TGTGCCATCAGCCAAGCGAGTACAGTCGTAGGTGAGCAGTTCTTC. It is translated as CAISQASTVVGEQFF. Drawing the rest from reference TRBV14 and TRBJ2-1, the complete variable domain is EAGVTQFPSHSVIEKGQTVTLRCDPISGHDNLYWYRRVMGKEIKFLLHFVKESKQDESGMPNNRFLAERTGGTYSTLKVQPAELEDSGVYFCAISQASTVVGEQFFGPGTRLTVL.

The CDR3 DNA sequence: TGTGCCAGCAGTGAAGCGCTCCAGCTAGCCTACGAGCAGTACTTC. It yields the protein CASSEALQLAYEQYF. V is TRBV6-1 and J is TRBJ2-7; no clear D. In germline, CDR1 is MNHNS, CDR2 SASEGT. The CDR3 contains 15 residues. V was shortened by 0 bases and J by 2 bases, with 11 bases between the two germline ends.

This clonotype was observed a few times. This chain connects TRBV6-8 to TRBJ2-3; 9 nucleotides align to TRBD2. The CDR3 is made up of 15 amino acids. After removal of 5 bases from V and 0 bases from J, the junction contained 3 bases not matched to a gene. Germline V lookup: CDR1 MNHGY, CDR2 SAAAGT. As DNA, the CDR3 is TGTGCCAGCAGTAGACTAGCGGATAGCACAGATACGCAGTATTTT. As protein: CASSRLADSTDTQYF.